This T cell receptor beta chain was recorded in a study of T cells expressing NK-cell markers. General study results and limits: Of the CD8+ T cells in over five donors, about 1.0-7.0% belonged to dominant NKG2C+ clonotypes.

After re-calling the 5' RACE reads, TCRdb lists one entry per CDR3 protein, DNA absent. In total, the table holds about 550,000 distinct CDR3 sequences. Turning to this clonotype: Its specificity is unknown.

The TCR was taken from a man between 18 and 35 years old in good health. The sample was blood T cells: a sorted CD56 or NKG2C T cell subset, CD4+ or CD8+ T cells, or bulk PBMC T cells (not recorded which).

CDR3 residues: CASSLGAGGRNTEAFF. The chain uses TRBV11-2 and TRBJ1-1. The CDR3 runs 16 residues. Germline CDR1 reads SGHAT; CDR2 reads FQNNGV.